This T cell receptor (beta chain) was sequenced in a study of T-cell reconstitution after alpha-beta-depleted transplantation in children. This CDR3 region has 15 residues. Trimming stripped 8 bases from V and 10 bases from J, with 26 bases between. Germline assignment: CDR1 SGHDN and CDR2 FVKESK. Many counts were recorded for this clonotype. Using unique molecular identifiers, the investigators prepared the TCRbeta library. Each CDR3 protein is one row after TCRdb ran MiXCR on the PCR reads. The sample records roughly 300,000 distinct CDR3 sequences, approximately 10% being singletons. The source of this sequence is a male patient between 2 and 15 years old who had a stem cell transplant for chronic granulomatous disease, so the T cells may come from the graft donor. Sequencing used peripheral blood, obtained 180 days after TCRalphabeta/CD19-depleted stem cell transplant. The V and J genes are TRBV14 and TRBJ1-1; D not certain. The CDR3 DNA is TGTGCCAGCGAGCAGCTTTTCGGCCAAAAAGGAGGAGCTTTCTTT. It codes for CASEQLFGQKGGAFF. The variable domain in full, with the rest retrieved from reference TRBV14 and TRBJ1-1, is EAGVTQFPSHSVIEKGQTVTLRCDPISGHDNLYWYRRVMGKEIKFLLHFVKESKQDESGMPNNRFLAERTGGTYSTLKVQPAELEDSGVYFCASEQLFGQKGGAFFGQGTRLTVV.